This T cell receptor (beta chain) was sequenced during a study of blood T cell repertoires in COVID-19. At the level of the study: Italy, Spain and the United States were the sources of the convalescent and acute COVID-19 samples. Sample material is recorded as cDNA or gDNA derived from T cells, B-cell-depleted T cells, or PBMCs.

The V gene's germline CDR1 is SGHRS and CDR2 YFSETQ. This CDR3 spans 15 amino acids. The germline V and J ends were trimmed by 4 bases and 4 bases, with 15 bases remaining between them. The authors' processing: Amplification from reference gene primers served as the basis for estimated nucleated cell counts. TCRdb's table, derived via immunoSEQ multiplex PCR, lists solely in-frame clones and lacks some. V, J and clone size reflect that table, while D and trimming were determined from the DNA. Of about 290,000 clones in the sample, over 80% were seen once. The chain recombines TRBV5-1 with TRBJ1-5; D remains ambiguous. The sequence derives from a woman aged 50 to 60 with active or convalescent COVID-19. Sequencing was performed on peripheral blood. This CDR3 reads CASSQDGGLNQPQHF. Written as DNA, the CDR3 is TGCGCCAGCAGCCAGGACGGAGGTCTTAATCAGCCCCAGCATTTT.